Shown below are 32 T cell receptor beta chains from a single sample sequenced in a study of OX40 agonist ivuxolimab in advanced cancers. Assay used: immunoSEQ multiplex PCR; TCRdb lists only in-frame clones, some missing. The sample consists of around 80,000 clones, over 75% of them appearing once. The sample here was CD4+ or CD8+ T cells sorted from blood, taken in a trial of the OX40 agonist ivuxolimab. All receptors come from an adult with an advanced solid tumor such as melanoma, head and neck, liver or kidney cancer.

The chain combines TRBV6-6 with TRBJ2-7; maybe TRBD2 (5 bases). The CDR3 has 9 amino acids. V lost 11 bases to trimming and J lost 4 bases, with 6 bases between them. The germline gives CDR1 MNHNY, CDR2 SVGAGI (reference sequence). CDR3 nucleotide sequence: TGTGCCTGCGGGTACGAGCAGTACTTC. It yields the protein CACGYEQYF.

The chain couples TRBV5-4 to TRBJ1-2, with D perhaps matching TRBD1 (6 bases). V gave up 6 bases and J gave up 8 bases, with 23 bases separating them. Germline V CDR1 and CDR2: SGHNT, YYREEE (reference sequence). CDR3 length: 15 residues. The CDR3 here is CASTPSWAQGRGYTF. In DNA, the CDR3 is TGTGCCAGCACCCCCTCCTGGGCACAGGGCAGGGGCTACACCTTC.

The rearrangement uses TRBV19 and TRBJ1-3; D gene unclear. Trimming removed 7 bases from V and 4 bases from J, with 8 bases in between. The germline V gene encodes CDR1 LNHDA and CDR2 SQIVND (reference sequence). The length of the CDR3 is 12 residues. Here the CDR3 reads CASKNDGNTIYF. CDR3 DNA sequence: TGTGCCAGTAAGAATGACGGAAACACCATATATTTT.

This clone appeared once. The CDR3 protein is CASSRSRGDGTEAFF. The CDR3 bases are TGTGCCAGCTCACGTTCACGGGGCGATGGCACTGAAGCTTTCTTT. This chain links TRBV18 with TRBJ1-1, with TRBD1 as a possible D gene (5 bases). This CDR3 region has 15 residues. Germline CDR1 reads KGHSH; CDR2 reads LQKENI. V lost 4 bases, J lost 4 bases, and 16 bases lay in between.

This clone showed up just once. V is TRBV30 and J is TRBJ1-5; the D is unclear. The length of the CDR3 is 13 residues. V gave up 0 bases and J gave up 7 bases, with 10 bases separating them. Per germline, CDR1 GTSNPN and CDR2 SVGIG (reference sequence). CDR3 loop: CAWSVQSKQPQHF. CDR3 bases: TGTGCCTGGAGTGTACAGTCGAAACAGCCCCAGCATTTT. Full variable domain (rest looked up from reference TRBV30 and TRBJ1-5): SQTIHQWPATLVQPVGSPLSLECTVEGTSNPNLYWYRQAAGRGLQLLFYSVGIGQISSEVPQNLSASRPQDRQFILSSKKLLLSDSGFYLCAWSVQSKQPQHFGDGTRLSIL.

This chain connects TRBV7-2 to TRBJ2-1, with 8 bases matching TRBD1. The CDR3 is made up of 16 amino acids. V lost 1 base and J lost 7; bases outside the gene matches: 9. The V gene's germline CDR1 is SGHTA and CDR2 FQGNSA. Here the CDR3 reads CASSLEGRGRWNEQFF. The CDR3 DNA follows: TGTGCCAGCAGCTTAGAGGGCAGGGGGCGGTGGAATGAGCAGTTCTTC. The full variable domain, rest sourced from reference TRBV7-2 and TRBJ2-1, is GAGVSQSPSNKVTEKGKDVELRCDPISGHTALYWYRQSLGQGLEFLIYFQGNSAPDKSGLPSDRFSAERTGGSVSTLTIQRTQQEDSAVYLCASSLEGRGRWNEQFFGPGTRLTVL.

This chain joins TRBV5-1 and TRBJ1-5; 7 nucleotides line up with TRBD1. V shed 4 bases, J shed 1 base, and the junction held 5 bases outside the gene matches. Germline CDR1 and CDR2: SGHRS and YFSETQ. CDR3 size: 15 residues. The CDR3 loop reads CASSLGTESNQPQHF. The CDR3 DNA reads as TGCGCCAGCAGCCTCGGGACAGAAAGCAATCAGCCCCAGCATTTT. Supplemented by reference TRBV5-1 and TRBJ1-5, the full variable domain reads KAGVTQTPRYLIKTRGQQVTLSCSPISGHRSVSWYQQTPGQGLQFLFEYFSETQRNKGNFPGRFSGRQFSNSRSEMNVSTLELGDSALYLCASSLGTESNQPQHFGDGTRLSIL.

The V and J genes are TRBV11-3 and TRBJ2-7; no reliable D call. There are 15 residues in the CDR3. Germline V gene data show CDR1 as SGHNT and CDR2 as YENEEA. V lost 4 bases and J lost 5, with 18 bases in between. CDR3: CASSSGSIGTDEQYF. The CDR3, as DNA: TGTGCCAGCAGCTCTGGGTCGATTGGAACGGACGAGCAGTACTTC.

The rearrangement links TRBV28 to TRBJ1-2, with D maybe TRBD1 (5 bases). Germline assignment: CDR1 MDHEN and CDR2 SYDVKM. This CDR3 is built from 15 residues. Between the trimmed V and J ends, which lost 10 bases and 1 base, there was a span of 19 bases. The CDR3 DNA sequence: TGTGCCACAAAGGGGCGCAGACCATTTAACTATGGCTACACCTTC. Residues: CATKGRRPFNYGYTF.

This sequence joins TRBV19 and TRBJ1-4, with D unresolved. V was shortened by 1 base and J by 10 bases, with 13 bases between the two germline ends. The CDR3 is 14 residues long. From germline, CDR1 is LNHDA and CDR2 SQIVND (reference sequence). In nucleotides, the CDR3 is TGTGCCAGTAGTATAGCAACGGCGGTAGGAAAACTGTTTTTT. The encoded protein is CASSIATAVGKLFF.

CDR3 in amino acids: CASSLRRETGGSGSPLHF. DNA of the CDR3: TGTGCCAGCAGCTTAAGGAGGGAAACAGGGGGCAGTGGATCACCCCTCCACTTT. The rearrangement links TRBV7-8 to TRBJ1-6, with 9 bases aligning to TRBD1. V shed 2 bases, J shed 10 bases, and the junction held 15 bases outside the gene matches. Germline-derived CDR1 and CDR2 are SGHVS and FQNEAQ. The CDR3 is 18 amino acids.

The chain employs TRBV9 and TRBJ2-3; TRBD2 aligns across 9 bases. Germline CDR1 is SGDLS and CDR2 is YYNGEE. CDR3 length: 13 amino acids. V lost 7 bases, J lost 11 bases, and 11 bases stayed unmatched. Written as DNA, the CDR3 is TGTGCCAGCGGCCTCGGCATGCGGGAGGGGCAGTATTTT. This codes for CASGLGMREGQYF.

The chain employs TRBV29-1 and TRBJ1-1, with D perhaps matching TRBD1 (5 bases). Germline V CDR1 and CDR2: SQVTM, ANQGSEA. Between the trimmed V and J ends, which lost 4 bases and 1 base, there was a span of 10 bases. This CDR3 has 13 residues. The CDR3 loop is CSVAGQGNTEAFF. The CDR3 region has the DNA TGCAGCGTTGCAGGTCAGGGGAACACTGAAGCTTTCTTT.

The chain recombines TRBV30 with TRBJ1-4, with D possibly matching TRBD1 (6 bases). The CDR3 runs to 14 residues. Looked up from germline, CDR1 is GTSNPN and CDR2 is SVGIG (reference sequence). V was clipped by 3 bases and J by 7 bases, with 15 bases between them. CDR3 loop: CAWSRGQLGEKLFF. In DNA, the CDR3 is TGTGCCTGGAGCAGAGGACAGTTGGGTGAAAAACTGTTTTTT.

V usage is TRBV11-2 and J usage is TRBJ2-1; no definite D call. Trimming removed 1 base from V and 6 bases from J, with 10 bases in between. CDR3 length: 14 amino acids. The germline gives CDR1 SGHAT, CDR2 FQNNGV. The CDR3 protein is CASSLVSASNEQFF. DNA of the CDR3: TGTGCCAGCAGCTTAGTCTCAGCTAGCAATGAGCAGTTCTTC.

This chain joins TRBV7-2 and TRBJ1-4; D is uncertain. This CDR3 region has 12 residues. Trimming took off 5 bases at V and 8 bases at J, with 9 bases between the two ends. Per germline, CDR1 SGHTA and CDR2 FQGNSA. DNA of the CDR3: TGTGCCAGCAGCGACGGGTTGGAAAAACTGTTTTTT. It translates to CASSDGLEKLFF.

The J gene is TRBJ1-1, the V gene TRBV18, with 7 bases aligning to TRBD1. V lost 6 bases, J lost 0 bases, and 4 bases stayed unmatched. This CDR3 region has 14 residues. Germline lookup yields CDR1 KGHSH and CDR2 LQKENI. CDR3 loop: CASSPTGLNTEAFF. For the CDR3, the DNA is TGTGCCAGCTCCCCGACAGGGTTGAACACTGAAGCTTTCTTT.

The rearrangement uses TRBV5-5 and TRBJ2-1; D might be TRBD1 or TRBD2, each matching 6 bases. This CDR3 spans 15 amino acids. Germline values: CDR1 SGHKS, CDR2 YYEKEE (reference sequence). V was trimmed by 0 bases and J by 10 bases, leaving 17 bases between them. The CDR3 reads CASSLDTGATIEQFF. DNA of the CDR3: TGTGCCAGCAGCTTGGATACGGGGGCTACAATCGAGCAGTTCTTC.

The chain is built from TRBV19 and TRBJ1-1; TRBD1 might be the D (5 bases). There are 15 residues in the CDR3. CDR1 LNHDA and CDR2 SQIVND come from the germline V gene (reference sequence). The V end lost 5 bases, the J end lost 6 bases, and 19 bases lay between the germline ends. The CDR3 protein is CASSQTQGDVSEAFF. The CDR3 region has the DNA TGTGCCAGTAGTCAAACCCAGGGTGACGTCTCTGAAGCTTTCTTT.

The CDR3 here is CASSEAFNYGYTF. The CDR3 nucleotides read TGTGCCAGCAGTGAAGCATTTAACTATGGCTACACCTTC. The genes are TRBV6-1 and TRBJ1-2; no clear D gene. Germline lookup yields CDR1 MNHNS and CDR2 SASEGT. The CDR3 sequence is 13 residues long. The germline V and J ends were trimmed by 0 bases and 1 base, with 3 bases remaining between them.

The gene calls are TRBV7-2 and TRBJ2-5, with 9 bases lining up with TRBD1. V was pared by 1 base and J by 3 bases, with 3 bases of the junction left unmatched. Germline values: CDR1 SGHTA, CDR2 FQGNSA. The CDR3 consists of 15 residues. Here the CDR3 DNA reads TGTGCCAGCAGCTTAGGTGGGACAGGGAAAGAGACCCAGTACTTC. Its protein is CASSLGGTGKETQYF.

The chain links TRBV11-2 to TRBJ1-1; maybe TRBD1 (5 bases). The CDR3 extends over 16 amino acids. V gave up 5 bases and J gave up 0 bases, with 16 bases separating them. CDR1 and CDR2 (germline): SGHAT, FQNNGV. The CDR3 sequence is CASSLRQLLMNTEAFF. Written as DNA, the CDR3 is TGTGCCAGCAGCCTAAGACAGTTACTCATGAACACTGAAGCTTTCTTT.

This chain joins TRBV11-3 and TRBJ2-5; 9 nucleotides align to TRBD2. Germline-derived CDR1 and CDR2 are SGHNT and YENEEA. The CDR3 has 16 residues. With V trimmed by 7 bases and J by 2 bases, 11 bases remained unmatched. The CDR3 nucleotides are TGTGCCAGCAATAGGGGGAGCGGGGGGAAACAAGAGACCCAGTACTTC. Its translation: CASNRGSGGKQETQYF. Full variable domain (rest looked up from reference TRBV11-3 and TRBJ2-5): EAGVVQSPRYKIIEKKQPVAFWCNPISGHNTLYWYLQNLGQGPELLIRYENEEAVDDSQLPKDRFSAERLKGVDSTLKIQPAELGDSAVYLCASNRGSGGKQETQYFGPGTRLLVL.

CDR3 region: CASSLLVGTGATGELFF. In DNA, the CDR3 is TGTGCCAGCAGCTTACTAGTCGGGACAGGGGCGACCGGGGAGCTGTTTTTT. The gene calls are TRBV7-9 and TRBJ2-2, with TRBD1 identical over 10 bases. Unmatched junction bases numbered 8, after V lost 2 bases and J lost 5 bases. The germline V gene encodes CDR1 SEHNR and CDR2 FQNEAQ (reference sequence). The length of the CDR3 is 17 residues.

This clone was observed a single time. Here the CDR3 DNA reads TGTGCCAGCAGCTTCCACGACAGGGCTGCCCAAGAGACCCAGTACTTC. Its translation is CASSFHDRAAQETQYF. The chain couples TRBV5-4 to TRBJ2-5; 7 bases agree with TRBD1. The V gene end was trimmed by 2 bases and the J gene end by 1 base; junction bases not matched to a gene: 8. The germline CDR1 and CDR2 sequences are SGHNT and YYREEE (reference sequence). This CDR3 has 16 residues.

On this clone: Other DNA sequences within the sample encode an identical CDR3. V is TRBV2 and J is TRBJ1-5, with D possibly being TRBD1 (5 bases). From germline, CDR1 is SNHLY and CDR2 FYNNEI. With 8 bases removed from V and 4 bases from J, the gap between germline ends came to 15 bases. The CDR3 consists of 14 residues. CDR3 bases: TGTGCCAGCCAGACCGGGACGGGTAATCAGCCCCAGCATTTT. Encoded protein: CASQTGTGNQPQHF.

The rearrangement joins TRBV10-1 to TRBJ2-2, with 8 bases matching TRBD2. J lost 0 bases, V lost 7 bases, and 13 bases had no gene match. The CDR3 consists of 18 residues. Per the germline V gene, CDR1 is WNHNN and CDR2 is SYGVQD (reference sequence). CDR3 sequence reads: CASKGLAGRDANTGELFF. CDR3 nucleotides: TGCGCCAGCAAGGGTTTAGCGGGGAGAGACGCGAACACCGGGGAGCTGTTTTTT.

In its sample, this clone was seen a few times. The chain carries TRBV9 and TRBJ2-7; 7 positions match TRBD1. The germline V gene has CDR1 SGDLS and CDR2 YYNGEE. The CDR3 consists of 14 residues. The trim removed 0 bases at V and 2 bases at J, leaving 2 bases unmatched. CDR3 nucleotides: TGTGCCAGCAGCGTAGAAGGGGGCGCCTACGAGCAGTACTTC. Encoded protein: CASSVEGGAYEQYF.

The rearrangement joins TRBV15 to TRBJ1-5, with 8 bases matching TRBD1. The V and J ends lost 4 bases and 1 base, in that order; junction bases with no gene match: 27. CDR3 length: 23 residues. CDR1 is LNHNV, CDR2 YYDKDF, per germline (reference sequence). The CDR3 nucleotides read TGTGCCACCAGCACTTCTGGAGGACAGGGCCGGGGGCCGGTGCTTGTGAGCAATCAGCCCCAGCATTTT. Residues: CATSTSGGQGRGPVLVSNQPQHF.

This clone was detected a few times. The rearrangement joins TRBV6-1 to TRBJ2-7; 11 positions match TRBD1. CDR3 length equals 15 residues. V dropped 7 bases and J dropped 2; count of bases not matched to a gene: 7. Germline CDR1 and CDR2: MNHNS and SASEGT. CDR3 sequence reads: CASMNPGQGAYEQYF. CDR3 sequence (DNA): TGTGCCAGCATGAACCCGGGACAGGGGGCCTACGAGCAGTACTTC.

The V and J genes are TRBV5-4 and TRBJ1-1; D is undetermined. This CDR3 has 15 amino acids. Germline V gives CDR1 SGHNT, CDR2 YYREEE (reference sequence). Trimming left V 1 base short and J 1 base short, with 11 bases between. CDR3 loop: CASSLRSQRNTEAFF. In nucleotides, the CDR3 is TGTGCCAGCAGCTTGAGGAGTCAACGGAACACTGAAGCTTTCTTT.

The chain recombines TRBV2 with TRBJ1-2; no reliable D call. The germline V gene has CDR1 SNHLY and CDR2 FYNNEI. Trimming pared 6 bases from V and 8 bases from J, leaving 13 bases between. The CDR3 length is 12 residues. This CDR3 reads CASRRSLGGYTF. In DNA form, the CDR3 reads TGTGCCAGCAGGAGGAGCCTTGGCGGCTACACCTTC.